These 23 T cell receptor beta chains were sequenced from one sample in a study of T cell clones after liver transplantation. The repertoire was sequenced with immunoSEQ multiplex PCR; TCRdb's copy has only in-frame clones and lacks some. In the table there are 70,000 to 80,000 clones, more than 90% of which are singletons. This sample comprised CD4+ T cells from blood, obtained before liver transplant. These receptors all come from a human donor who received a liver transplant.

J is TRBJ2-3 and V is TRBV9; TRBD2 matches 8 bases. This CDR3 is 16 amino acids long. CDR1 and CDR2 from the germline V gene are SGDLS and YYNGEE. V lost 0 bases to trimming and J lost 4 bases; unmatched junction nucleotides: 7. CDR3 region: CASSVDGAGGSDTQYF. CDR3 coding DNA: TGTGCCAGCAGCGTAGATGGGGCGGGAGGTTCAGATACGCAGTATTTT.

The chain combines TRBV28 with TRBJ1-2; D perhaps matches TRBD1 (5 bases). Germline V gives CDR1 MDHEN, CDR2 SYDVKM. The CDR3 contains 13 residues. Trimming pared 7 bases from V and 4 bases from J, leaving 13 bases between. The CDR3 nucleotides are TGTGCCAGCACCCTGGTGGGGACCTATGGCTACACCTTC. Amino acid sequence: CASTLVGTYGYTF.

The rearrangement uses TRBV7-9 and TRBJ1-5; tentative D call: TRBD1 (6 bases). V lost 5 bases and J 1 base, leaving 18 bases between the germline ends. This CDR3 spans 17 amino acids. Per the germline V gene, CDR1 is SEHNR and CDR2 is FQNEAQ (reference sequence). CDR3 protein: CASSPPGGQTSNQPQHF. The CDR3 coding sequence is TGTGCCAGCAGCCCCCCTGGCGGACAGACCAGCAATCAGCCCCAGCATTTT.

The CDR3 loop is CASSLDLMYQETQYF. For the CDR3, the DNA is TGCGCCAGCAGCTTGGATCTTATGTACCAAGAGACCCAGTACTTC. The genes are TRBV5-1 and TRBJ2-5; D call uncertain. This CDR3 has 15 amino acids. Per the germline V gene, CDR1 is SGHRS and CDR2 is YFSETQ. V was clipped by 0 bases and J by 0 bases, with 9 bases between them.

The chain joins TRBV7-9 to TRBJ2-7; 7 nucleotides agree with TRBD1. This CDR3 is 14 amino acids long. Germline CDR1 and CDR2: SEHNR and FQNEAQ (reference sequence). V shed 5 bases and J 2 bases; nucleotides not matched to a gene: 6. As DNA, the CDR3 is TGTGCCAGCAGCCCATGGGACAGACCCTACGAGCAGTACTTC. It is translated as CASSPWDRPYEQYF.

The chain couples TRBV6-5 to TRBJ2-3; TRBD2 agrees at 7 bases. The trim removed 7 bases at V and 2 bases at J, leaving 3 bases unmatched. CDR3 length: 13 residues. Germline loops: CDR1 MNHEY, CDR2 SVGAGI. The chain's CDR3 is CASKLAHTDTQYF. The DNA of the CDR3 is TGTGCCAGCAAACTAGCGCACACAGATACGCAGTATTTT.

The chain combines TRBV10-3 with TRBJ2-7, with 9 bases fitting TRBD1. This CDR3 contains 15 residues. Germline values: CDR1 ENHRY, CDR2 SYGVKD. Trimming cost V 10 bases and J 3 bases; bases outside gene matches: 13. CDR3 sequence (DNA): TGTGCCACCCGACAGGGGGGCGCGGCGGTCTACGAGCAGTACTTC. Translation: CATRQGGAAVYEQYF.

The genes are TRBV7-3 and TRBJ2-5; D is unclear. The V and J ends lost 5 bases and 0 bases respectively, with 16 bases between them. CDR3 length equals 16 residues. Per the germline V gene, CDR1 is SGHTA and CDR2 is FQGTGA. The CDR3 DNA follows: TGTGCCAGCAGCCGCCATGGGGTGAAAAACCAAGAGACCCAGTACTTC. Translated, it gives CASSRHGVKNQETQYF.

V and J are TRBV11-3 and TRBJ2-5; 11 nucleotides align to TRBD2. CDR1 is SGHNT and CDR2 is YENEEA in the germline V gene. J gave up 4 bases and V 5 bases, and 6 bases lay outside the gene matches. This CDR3 region has 15 residues. The CDR3 coding sequence is TGTGCCAGCAGCCAGACTAGCGGGAATGGAGAGACCCAGTACTTC. It codes for CASSQTSGNGETQYF.

The chain is built from TRBV12-5 and TRBJ2-7, with a possible D match to TRBD1 (5 bases). The germline V and J ends were trimmed by 2 bases and 6 bases, with 11 bases remaining between them. The CDR3 runs to 13 residues. Germline V gene data show CDR1 as LGHNT and CDR2 as FRNRAP. CDR3 residues: CASGLLGVPEQYF. As DNA, the CDR3 is TGTGCTAGTGGTTTGCTAGGGGTACCCGAGCAGTACTTC.

The chain links TRBV11-3 to TRBJ2-5, with 9 positions matching TRBD1. V trimming: 4 bases; J trimming: 5 bases; junction bases outside the gene matches: 8. The CDR3 has 15 residues. Germline lookup yields CDR1 SGHNT and CDR2 YENEEA. CDR3 DNA sequence: TGTGCCAGCAGCTCGGACAGGGGAACAGAGGAGACCCAGTACTTC. Translation: CASSSDRGTEETQYF.

CDR3 sequence: CASREQGTNGELFF. DNA for the CDR3: TGTGCCAGCCGAGAACAGGGGACGAACGGGGAGCTGTTTTTT. This rearrangement joins TRBV6-1 to TRBJ2-2; the match to TRBD1 covers 7 bases. The CDR3 extends over 14 amino acids. With V trimmed by 8 bases and J by 7 bases, 10 bases remained unmatched. CDR1 and CDR2 from the germline V gene are MNHNS and SASEGT.

The chain uses TRBV7-2 and TRBJ2-5; perhaps TRBD1 as D (5 bases). Per the germline V gene, CDR1 is SGHTA and CDR2 is FQGNSA. V dropped 2 bases and J dropped 3 bases, with 13 bases sitting between them. This CDR3 comprises 15 residues. The CDR3 nucleotides read TGTGCCAGCAGCTTACCACGACAGACCAAAGAGACCCAGTACTTC. This encodes CASSLPRQTKETQYF. The whole variable domain, filled in from reference TRBV7-2 and TRBJ2-5, reads GAGVSQSPSNKVTEKGKDVELRCDPISGHTALYWYRQSLGQGLEFLIYFQGNSAPDKSGLPSDRFSAERTGGSVSTLTIQRTQQEDSAVYLCASSLPRQTKETQYFGPGTRLLVL.

The chain joins TRBV11-2 to TRBJ2-7; weak D call: TRBD2 (6 bases). Trimming cost V 1 base and J 3 bases, with 16 bases left between them. The CDR3 is 16 residues long. Germline-derived CDR1 and CDR2 are SGHAT and FQNNGV. In DNA form, the CDR3 reads TGTGCCAGCAGCTTAGGGCAGGTGGGAGCGGGCTACGAGCAGTACTTC. Amino acids: CASSLGQVGAGYEQYF.

The genes are TRBV27 and TRBJ1-4; 8 bases align to TRBD1. CDR1 and CDR2 (germline): MNHEY, SMNVEV (reference sequence). This CDR3 region has 14 residues. With 5 bases clipped from V and 5 bases from J, the junction kept 4 bases outside the gene matches. The CDR3 DNA follows: TGTGCCAGCAGTAACCGGGACAGGAATGAAAAACTGTTTTTT. Residues: CASSNRDRNEKLFF.

The V gene is TRBV10-1, the J gene TRBJ2-2; D possibly matches TRBD1 or TRBD2 (5 bases each). V shed 1 base and J shed 2 bases, with 11 bases lying between them. Germline CDR1 is WNHNN and CDR2 is SYGVQD (reference sequence). The CDR3 consists of 16 residues. Written as DNA, the CDR3 is TGCGCCAGCAGTGAGTTGAGGGGATCAAACACCGGGGAGCTGTTTTTT. It specifies CASSELRGSNTGELFF.

This sequence joins TRBV6-1 and TRBJ2-7, with D possibly TRBD1 on 6 matching bases. V lost 2 bases to trimming and J lost 0 bases, with 17 bases between them. The CDR3 consists of 17 residues. CDR1 and CDR2 (germline): MNHNS, SASEGT. The CDR3 loop is CASSELGRRGYSYEQYF. In nucleotides, the CDR3 is TGTGCCAGCAGTGAATTAGGTCGCAGGGGATACTCCTACGAGCAGTACTTC.

This clone was recorded only once. The V gene is TRBV7-2, the J gene TRBJ2-1; no clear D. The CDR3 covers 14 residues. Germline V gene sequence: CDR1 SGHTA, CDR2 FQGNSA. The V end was cut by 1 base, the J end by 3 bases, with 7 bases between. The chain's CDR3 is CASSLGPIYNEQFF. In DNA form, the CDR3 reads TGTGCCAGCAGCTTAGGCCCCATCTACAATGAGCAGTTCTTC.

CDR3 DNA: TGTGCCAGCAGCCCCGATCGGTACACCATATATTTT. Translated, it gives CASSPDRYTIYF. This sequence joins TRBV6-5 and TRBJ1-3; D ambiguous. V was cut by 6 bases and J by 8 bases, with 11 bases left in between. This CDR3 comprises 12 residues. Germline lookup yields CDR1 MNHEY and CDR2 SVGAGI.

The chain is built from TRBV6-5 and TRBJ2-3; weak D call: TRBD2 (5 bases). CDR1 and CDR2 from the germline V gene are MNHEY and SVGAGI. This CDR3 has 13 residues. Trimming cost V 6 bases and J 2 bases, with 9 bases left between them. CDR3 nucleotides: TGTGCCAGCAGACGGGATCCCACAGATACGCAGTATTTT. Its translation is CASRRDPTDTQYF.

V gene TRBV5-1 combines with J gene TRBJ1-1, with a tentative D call TRBD1 (5 bases). The CDR3 extends over 14 amino acids. Germline assignment: CDR1 SGHRS and CDR2 YFSETQ. Trimming stripped 0 bases from V and 5 bases from J, with 11 bases between. The CDR3 protein is CASSLVGDGTEAFF. The CDR3 coding sequence is TGCGCCAGCAGCTTGGTAGGGGATGGGACTGAAGCTTTCTTT.

The rearrangement uses TRBV10-3 and TRBJ2-3; 11 nucleotides line up with TRBD2. Trimming cost V 0 bases and J 3 bases; bases outside gene matches: 5. The CDR3 totals 17 residues. CDR1 is ENHRY and CDR2 is SYGVKD in the germline V gene. CDR3 residues: CAISESTSGIETDTQYF. As DNA, the CDR3 is TGTGCCATCAGTGAGTCGACTAGCGGGATTGAAACAGATACGCAGTATTTT.

This chain joins TRBV7-2 and TRBJ2-3, with D perhaps TRBD1 (6 bases). CDR3 size: 13 residues. Germline values: CDR1 SGHTA, CDR2 FQGNSA. Deletions cut 6 bases from V and 5 bases from J, with 12 bases between. This CDR3 is CASSLTDRDTQYF. CDR3 sequence (DNA): TGTGCCAGCAGTTTAACGGACAGAGATACGCAGTATTTT.